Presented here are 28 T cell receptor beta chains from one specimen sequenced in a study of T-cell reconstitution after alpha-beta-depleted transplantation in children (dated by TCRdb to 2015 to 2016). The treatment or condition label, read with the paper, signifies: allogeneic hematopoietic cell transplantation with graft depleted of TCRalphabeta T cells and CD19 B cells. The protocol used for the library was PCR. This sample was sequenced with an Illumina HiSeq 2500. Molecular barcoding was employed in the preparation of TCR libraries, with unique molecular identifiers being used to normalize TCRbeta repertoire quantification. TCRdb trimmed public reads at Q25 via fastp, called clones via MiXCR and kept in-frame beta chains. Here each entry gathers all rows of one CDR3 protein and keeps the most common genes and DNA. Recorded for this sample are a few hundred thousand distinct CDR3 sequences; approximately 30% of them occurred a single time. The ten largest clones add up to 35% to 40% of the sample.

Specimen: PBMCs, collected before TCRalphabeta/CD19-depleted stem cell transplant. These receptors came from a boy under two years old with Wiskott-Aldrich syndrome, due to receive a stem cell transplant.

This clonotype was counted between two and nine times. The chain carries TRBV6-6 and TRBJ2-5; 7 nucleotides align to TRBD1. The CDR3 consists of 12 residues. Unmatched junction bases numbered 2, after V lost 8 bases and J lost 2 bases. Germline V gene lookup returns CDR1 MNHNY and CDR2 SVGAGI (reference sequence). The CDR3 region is CASGTAQETQYF. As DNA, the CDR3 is TGTGCCAGCGGGACAGCACAAGAGACCCAGTACTTC.

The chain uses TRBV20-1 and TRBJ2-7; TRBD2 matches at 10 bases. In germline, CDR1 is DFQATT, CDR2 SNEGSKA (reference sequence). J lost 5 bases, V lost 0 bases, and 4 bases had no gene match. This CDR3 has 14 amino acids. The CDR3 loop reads CSARDGTSVDEQYF. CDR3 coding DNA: TGCAGTGCTAGAGATGGGACTAGCGTCGACGAGCAGTACTTC.

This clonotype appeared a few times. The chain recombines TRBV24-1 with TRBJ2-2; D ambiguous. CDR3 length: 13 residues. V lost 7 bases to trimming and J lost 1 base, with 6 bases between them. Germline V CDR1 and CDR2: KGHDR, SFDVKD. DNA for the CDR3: TGTGCCACCAGGGTGGGGAACACCGGGGAGCTGTTTTTT. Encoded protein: CATRVGNTGELFF.

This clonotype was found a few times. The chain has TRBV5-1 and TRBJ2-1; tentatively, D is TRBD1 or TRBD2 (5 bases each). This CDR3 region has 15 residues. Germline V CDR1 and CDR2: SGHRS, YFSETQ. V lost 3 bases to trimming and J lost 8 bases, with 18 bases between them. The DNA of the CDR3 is TGCGCCAGCAGCTCGAGAAACCAGGGACCTCATGAGCAGTTCTTC. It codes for CASSSRNQGPHEQFF.

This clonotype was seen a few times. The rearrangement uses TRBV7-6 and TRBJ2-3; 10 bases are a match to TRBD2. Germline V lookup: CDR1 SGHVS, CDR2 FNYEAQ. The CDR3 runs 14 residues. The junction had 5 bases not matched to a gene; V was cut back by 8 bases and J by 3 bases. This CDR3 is CASGETSGTDTQYF. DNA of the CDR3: TGTGCCAGCGGCGAGACTAGCGGGACAGATACGCAGTATTTT.

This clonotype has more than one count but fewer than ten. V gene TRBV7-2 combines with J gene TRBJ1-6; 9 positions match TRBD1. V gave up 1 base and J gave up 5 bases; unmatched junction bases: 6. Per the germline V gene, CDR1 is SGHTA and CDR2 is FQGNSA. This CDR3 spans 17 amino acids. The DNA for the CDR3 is TGTGCCAGCAGCTTAGGACCACAGGGGGCGCATAATTCACCCCTCCACTTT. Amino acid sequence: CASSLGPQGAHNSPLHF.

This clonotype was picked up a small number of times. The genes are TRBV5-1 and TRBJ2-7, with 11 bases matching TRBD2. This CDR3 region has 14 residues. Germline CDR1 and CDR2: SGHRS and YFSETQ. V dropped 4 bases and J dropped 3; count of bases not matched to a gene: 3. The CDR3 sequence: CASSETSGSYEQYF. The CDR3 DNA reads TGCGCCAGCAGCGAAACTAGCGGGAGCTACGAGCAGTACTTC.

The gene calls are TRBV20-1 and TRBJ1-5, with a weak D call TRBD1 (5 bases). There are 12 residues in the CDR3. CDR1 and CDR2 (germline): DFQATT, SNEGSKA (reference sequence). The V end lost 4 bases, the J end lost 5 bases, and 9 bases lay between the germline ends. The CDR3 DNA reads TGCAGTGCTACCAGGGCGGATCAGCCCCAGCATTTT. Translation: CSATRADQPQHF.

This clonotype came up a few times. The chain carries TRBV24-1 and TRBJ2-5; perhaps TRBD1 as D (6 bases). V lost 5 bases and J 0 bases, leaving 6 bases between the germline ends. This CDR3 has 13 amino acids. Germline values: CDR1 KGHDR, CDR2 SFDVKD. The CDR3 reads CATSGTDQETQYF. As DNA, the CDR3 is TGTGCCACCAGTGGGACAGACCAAGAGACCCAGTACTTC.

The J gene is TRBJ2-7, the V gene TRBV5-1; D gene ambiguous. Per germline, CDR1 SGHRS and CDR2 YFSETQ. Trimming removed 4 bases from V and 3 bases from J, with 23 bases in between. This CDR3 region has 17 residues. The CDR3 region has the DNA TGCGCCAGCAGCACCAACGAAATGGCAGGATATAACTACGAGCAGTACTTC. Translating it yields CASSTNEMAGYNYEQYF.

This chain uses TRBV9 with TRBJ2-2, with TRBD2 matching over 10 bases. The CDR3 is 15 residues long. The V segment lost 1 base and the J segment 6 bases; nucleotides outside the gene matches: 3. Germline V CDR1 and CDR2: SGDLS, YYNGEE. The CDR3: CASSVRLAGAGELFF. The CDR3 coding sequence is TGTGCCAGCAGCGTACGACTAGCGGGTGCCGGGGAGCTGTTTTTT.

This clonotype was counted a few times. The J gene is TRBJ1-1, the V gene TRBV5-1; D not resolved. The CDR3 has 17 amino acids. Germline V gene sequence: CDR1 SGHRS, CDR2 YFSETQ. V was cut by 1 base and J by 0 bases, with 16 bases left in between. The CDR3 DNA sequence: TGCGCCAGCAGCTTGCAAATTCTCAGTAACTTGAACACTGAAGCTTTCTTT. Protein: CASSLQILSNLNTEAFF. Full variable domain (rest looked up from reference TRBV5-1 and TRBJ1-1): KAGVTQTPRYLIKTRGQQVTLSCSPISGHRSVSWYQQTPGQGLQFLFEYFSETQRNKGNFPGRFSGRQFSNSRSEMNVSTLELGDSALYLCASSLQILSNLNTEAFFGQGTRLTVV.

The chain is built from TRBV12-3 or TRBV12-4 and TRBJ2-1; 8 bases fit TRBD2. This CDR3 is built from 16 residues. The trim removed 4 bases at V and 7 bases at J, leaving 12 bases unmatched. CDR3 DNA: TGTGCCAGCAGTTCAAGTAGCGGGATACCCTTAAATGAGCAGTTCTTC. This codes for CASSSSSGIPLNEQFF.

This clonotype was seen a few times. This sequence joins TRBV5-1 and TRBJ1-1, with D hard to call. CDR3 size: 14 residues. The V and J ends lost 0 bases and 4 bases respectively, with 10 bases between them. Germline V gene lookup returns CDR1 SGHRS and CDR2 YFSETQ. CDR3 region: CASSLAHGSTEAFF. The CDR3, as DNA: TGCGCCAGCAGCTTGGCCCATGGGAGCACTGAAGCTTTCTTT.

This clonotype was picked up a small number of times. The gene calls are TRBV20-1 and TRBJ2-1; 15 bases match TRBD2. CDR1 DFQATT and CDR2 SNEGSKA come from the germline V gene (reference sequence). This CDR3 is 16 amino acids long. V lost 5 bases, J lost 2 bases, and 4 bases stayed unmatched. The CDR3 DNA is TGCAGTGCTTGGGGACTAGCGGGAGGTGCCTACAATGAGCAGTTCTTC. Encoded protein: CSAWGLAGGAYNEQFF.

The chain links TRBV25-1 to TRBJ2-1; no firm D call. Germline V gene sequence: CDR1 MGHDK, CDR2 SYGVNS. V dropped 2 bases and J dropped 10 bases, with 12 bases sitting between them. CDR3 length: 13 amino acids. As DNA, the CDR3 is TGTGCCAGCAGTGAAGGACGGAGTCTCGAGCAGTTCTTC. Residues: CASSEGRSLEQFF.

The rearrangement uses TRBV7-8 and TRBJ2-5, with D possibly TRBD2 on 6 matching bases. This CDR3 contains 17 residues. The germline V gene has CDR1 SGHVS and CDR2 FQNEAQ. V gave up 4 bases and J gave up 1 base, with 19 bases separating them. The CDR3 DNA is TGTGCCAGCAGCTCTCTCGCCGTCGGAGGGGCCCAAGAGACCCAGTACTTC. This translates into CASSSLAVGGAQETQYF.

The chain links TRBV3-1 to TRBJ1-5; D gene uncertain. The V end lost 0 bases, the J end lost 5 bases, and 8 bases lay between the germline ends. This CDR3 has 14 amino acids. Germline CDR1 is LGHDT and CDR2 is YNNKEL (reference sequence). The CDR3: CASSQDSADQPQHF. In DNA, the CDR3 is TGTGCCAGCAGCCAAGACAGTGCGGATCAGCCCCAGCATTTT.

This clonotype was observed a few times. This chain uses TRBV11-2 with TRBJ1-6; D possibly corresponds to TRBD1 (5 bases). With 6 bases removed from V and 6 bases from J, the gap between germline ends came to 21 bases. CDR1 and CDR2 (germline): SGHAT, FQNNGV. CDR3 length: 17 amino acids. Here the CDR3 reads CASSRGGAGVVNSPLHF. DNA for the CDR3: TGTGCCAGCAGTCGCGGTGGGGCAGGAGTTGTTAATTCACCCCTCCACTTT.

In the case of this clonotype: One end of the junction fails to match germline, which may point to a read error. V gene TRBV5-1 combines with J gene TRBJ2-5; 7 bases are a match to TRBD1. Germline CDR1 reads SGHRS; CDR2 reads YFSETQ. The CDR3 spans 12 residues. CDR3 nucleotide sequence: TGCGCCAGCAGCTCGAACAGGGGCCGGAGTGACTTC. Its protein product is CASSSNRGRSDF.

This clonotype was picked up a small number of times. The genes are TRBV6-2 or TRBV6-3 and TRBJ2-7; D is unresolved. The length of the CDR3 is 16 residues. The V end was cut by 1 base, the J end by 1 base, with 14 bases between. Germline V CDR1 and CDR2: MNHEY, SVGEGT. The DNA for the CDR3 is TGTGCCAGCAGTTACTTCTTTAGGGCCCGATCCTACGAGCAGTACTTC. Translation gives CASSYFFRARSYEQYF.

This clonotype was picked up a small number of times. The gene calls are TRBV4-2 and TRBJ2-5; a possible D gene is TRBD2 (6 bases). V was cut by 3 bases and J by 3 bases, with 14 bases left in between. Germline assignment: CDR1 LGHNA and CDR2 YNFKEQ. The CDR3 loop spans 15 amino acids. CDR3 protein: CASSQTGSVEETQYF. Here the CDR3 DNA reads TGTGCCAGCAGCCAGACCGGGAGTGTGGAAGAGACCCAGTACTTC.

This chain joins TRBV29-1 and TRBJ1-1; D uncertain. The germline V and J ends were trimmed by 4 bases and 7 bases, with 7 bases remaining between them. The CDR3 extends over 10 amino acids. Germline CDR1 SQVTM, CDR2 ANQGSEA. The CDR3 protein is CSVGAVEAFF. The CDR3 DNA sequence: TGCAGCGTTGGGGCAGTTGAAGCTTTCTTT.

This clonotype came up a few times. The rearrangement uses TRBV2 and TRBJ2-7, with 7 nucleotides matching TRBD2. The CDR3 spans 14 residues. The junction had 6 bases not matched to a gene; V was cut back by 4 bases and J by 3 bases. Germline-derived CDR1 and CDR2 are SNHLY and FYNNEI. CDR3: CASSVSRGIYEQYF. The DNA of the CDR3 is TGTGCCAGCAGTGTTTCGCGGGGGATCTACGAGCAGTACTTC.

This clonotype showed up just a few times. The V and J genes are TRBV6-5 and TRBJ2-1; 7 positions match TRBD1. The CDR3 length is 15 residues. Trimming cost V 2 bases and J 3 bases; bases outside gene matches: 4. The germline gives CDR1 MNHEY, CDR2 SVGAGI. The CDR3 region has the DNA TGTGCCAGCAGTTACGGTACAGGGGACTACAATGAGCAGTTCTTC. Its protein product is CASSYGTGDYNEQFF.

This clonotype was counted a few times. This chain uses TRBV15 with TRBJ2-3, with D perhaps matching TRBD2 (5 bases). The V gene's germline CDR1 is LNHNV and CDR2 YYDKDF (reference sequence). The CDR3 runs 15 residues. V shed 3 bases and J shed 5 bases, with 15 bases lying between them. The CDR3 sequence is CATSSGVAGVDTQYF. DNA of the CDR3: TGTGCCACCAGCAGCGGGGTCGCTGGAGTAGATACGCAGTATTTT.

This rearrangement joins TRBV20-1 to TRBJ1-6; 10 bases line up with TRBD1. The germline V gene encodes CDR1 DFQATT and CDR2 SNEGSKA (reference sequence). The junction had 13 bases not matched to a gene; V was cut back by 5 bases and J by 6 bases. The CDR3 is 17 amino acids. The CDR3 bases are TGCAGTGCTCAAAGGCGGGACAGGGGTAGGGTTAATTCACCCCTCCACTTT. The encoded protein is CSAQRRDRGRVNSPLHF.

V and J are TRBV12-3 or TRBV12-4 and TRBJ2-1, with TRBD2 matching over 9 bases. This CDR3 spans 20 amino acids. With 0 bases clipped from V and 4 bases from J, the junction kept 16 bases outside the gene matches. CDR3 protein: CASSLASGGTSSQIYNEQFF. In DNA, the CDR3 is TGTGCCAGCAGTTTAGCGTCGGGGGGGACTAGCAGTCAAATTTACAATGAGCAGTTCTTC.